This T cell receptor beta chain emerged from a study of cytomegalovirus exposure and HLA in healthy donors. The protocol was immunoSEQ multiplex PCR, while the TCRdb copy is restricted to in-frame clones and leaves out a portion. The sample contains about 160,000 clones, about 96% of which appear only once. Germline V gene sequence: CDR1 SEHNR, CDR2 FQNEAQ (reference sequence). The CDR3 extends over 12 amino acids. V was shortened by 1 base and J by 4 bases, with 4 bases between the two germline ends. It was the approximately 120-subject validation cohort, separate from the roughly 700-subject first cohort, to which the donors belonged.

This clonotype originated in a young woman in good health and CMV-seronegative. V is TRBV7-9 and J is TRBJ1-2; no firm D call. The sequencing input was PBMCs. In DNA form, the CDR3 reads TGTGCCAGCAGCTTAGACTCCTATGGCTACACCTTC. Translating it yields CASSLDSYGYTF. The whole variable domain, remainder taken from reference TRBV7-9 and TRBJ1-2, is DTGVSQNPRHKITKRGQNVTFRCDPISEHNRLYWYRQTLGQGPEFLTYFQNEAQLEKSRLLSDRFSAERPKGSFSTLEIQRTEQGDSAMYLCASSLDSYGYTFGSGTRLTVV.